This T cell receptor beta chain was sequenced for a study of response to subunit inactivated influenza vaccine. Study-wide results and caveats: Few additional T cells are recruited per seasonal influenza vaccination, authors suggested.

This clonotype was observed a handful of times. Its antigen is unidentified. MiXCR was run by TCRdb on the RT-PCR reads, yielding one entry per CDR3 protein. The sample shows hundreds of thousands of distinct CDR3 sequences, less than 10% of them seen only once. Trimming cost V 6 bases and J 4 bases; bases outside gene matches: 3. This CDR3 has 13 residues. The germline V gene has CDR1 MNHEY and CDR2 SMNVEV (reference sequence). The TCR originated in a man between 50 and 75 years old who received an inactivated influenza vaccine. Sequences were derived from PBMCs from blood, sampled around 2 years after vaccination. The V gene is TRBV27, the J gene TRBJ2-3; 8 nucleotides line up with TRBD1. The CDR3 region is CASRDRVSDTQYF. The CDR3 DNA follows: TGTGCCAGCAGGGACAGGGTTTCAGATACGCAGTATTTT.